Listed below are T cell receptor beta chains from one sample, sequenced in a study of shared clonotypes between healthy human individuals. Generated by immunoSEQ multiplex PCR, the TCRdb table keeps only in-frame clones and is missing some. This sample has around 500,000 clones, with almost 80% found just once. The sequencing sample was made of PBMCs. The source of these receptors is a woman aged 40 to 50 in good health. Some clones in this sample may be carry-over from other donors' samples. CDR3s include the opening cysteine and the closing phenylalanine or tryptophan. A D gene is named only where the DNA matches it firmly. A row's size may be missing; if present it is once, few, many or a size class.

cdr3_length d_call j_call v_call clone_size cdr3_nt cdr3_aa
15 - TRBJ1-2 TRBV4-2 - TGTGCCAGCAGCCAAGCCTTAAACGTTAACTATGGCTACACCTTC CASSQALNVNYGYTF
12 TRBD1 TRBJ1-1 TRBV27 few TGTGCCAGCAGTTCCACAGGGACAGGGGCTTTCTTT CASSSTGTGAFF
12 - TRBJ1-6 TRBV27 once TGTGCCAGCAGTTTTGTTAATTCACCCCTCCACTTT CASSFVNSPLHF
16 - TRBJ1-3 TRBV14 - TGTGCCAGCAGCCAAGAGGAGGGTTGGGGAGCAAACACCATATATTTT CASSQEEGWGANTIYF
14 - TRBJ2-2 TRBV6-5 - TGTGCCAGCAGTTACTCCCGATCTTCAGGGGAGCTGTTTTTT CASSYSRSSGELFF
15 - TRBJ2-3 TRBV7-9 once TGTGCCAGCAGCTTAGGGGGAGGACACACAGATACGCAGTATTTT CASSLGGGHTDTQYF
15 TRBD1 TRBJ2-7 TRBV27 once TGTGCCAGCAGTTTTCGGACAGGGGAAGATAACGAGCAGTACTTC CASSFRTGEDNEQYF
11 - TRBJ2-1 TRBV28 - TGTGCCAGCAGTCCCACCGGTGAGCAGTTCTTC CASSPTGEQFF
12 - TRBJ1-4 TRBV19 - TGTGCCAGTAACAGAGCTAATGAAAAACTGTTTTTT CASNRANEKLFF
14 - TRBJ1-2 TRBV19 - TGTGCCAGTAGTACACCTCAGGGCTACTATGGCTACACCTTC CASSTPQGYYGYTF
14 TRBD2 TRBJ2-1 TRBV7-2 - TGTGCCAGCAGCTTACCGAACCTAGCGGGAGGGCAGTTCTTC CASSLPNLAGGQFF
14 - TRBJ1-5 TRBV19 - TGTGCCAGTAGTATACGGGGTTCGGATCAGCCCCAGCATTTT CASSIRGSDQPQHF
13 TRBD1 TRBJ2-5 TRBV7-2 - TGTGCCAGCAGTTTAGCAGGGGGAGTTGAGCAGTACTTC CASSLAGGVEQYF
13 - TRBJ1-4 TRBV19 - TGTGCCAGTAGCCGTACAACTAATGAAAAACTGTTTTTT CASSRTTNEKLFF
16 TRBD1 TRBJ1-2 TRBV28 - TGTGCCAGCAGTTTTGCAGGACAGGGGGCTAACTATGGCTACACCTTC CASSFAGQGANYGYTF
17 - TRBJ1-4 TRBV28 - TGTGCCAGCAGTCCCCGGGAAGGAGACCTTTTGGGAGAAAAACTGTTTTTT CASSPREGDLLGEKLFF
14 TRBD1 TRBJ2-5 TRBV19 - TGTGCCAGTAGCCTGGGACAGGGGGCAGAGACCCAGTACTTC CASSLGQGAETQYF
11 - TRBJ2-7 TRBV11-2 - TGTGCCAGCAGCTCGAGTTACGAGCAGTACTTC CASSSSYEQYF
16 - TRBJ2-2 TRBV9 - TGTGCCAGCAGCGTAGTAAAGGGCTTGAACACCGGGGAGCTGTTTTTT CASSVVKGLNTGELFF
15 TRBD2 TRBJ2-1 TRBV27 - TGTGCCAGCAGGATGCGGGAGGGCTCCTACAATGAGCAGTTCTTC CASRMREGSYNEQFF